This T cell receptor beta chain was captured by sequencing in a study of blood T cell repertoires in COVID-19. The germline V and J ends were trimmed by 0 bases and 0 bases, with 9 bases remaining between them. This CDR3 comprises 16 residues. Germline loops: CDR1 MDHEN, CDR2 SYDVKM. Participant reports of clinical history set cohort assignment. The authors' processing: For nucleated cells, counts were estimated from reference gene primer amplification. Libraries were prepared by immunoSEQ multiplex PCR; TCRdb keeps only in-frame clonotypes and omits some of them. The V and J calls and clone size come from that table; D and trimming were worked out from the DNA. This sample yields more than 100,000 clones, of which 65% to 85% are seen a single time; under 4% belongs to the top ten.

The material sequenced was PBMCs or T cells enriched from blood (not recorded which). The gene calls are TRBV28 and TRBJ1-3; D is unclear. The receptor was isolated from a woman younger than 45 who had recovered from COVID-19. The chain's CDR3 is CASSLWAVNSGNTIYF. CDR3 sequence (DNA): TGTGCCAGCAGTTTATGGGCGGTCAACTCTGGAAACACCATATATTTT.